This T cell receptor beta chain was identified in a study of CD8 T cells in ankylosing spondylitis. Findings of the study overall: Earlier literature documents some of the motif variants in reactive arthritis synovial fluid and blood. Seemingly characteristic of ankylosing spondylitis blood was a TCR beta motif consisting of under ten highly homologous variants. The authors found the disease-linked clones to be CD8+ and relatively rare in peripheral blood.

Germline V gene data show CDR1 as DFQATT and CDR2 as SNEGSKA (reference sequence). Trimming removed 0 bases at V and 2 bases at J, with 12 bases between. The CDR3 runs to 15 residues. This clonotype appeared many times. Its antigen is as yet unknown. Quantitative 5'-RACE was performed with molecular barcodes, and it yielded the TCR beta libraries. TCRdb reprocessed the 5' RACE reads with MiXCR, giving one entry per CDR3 protein. The table records 200,000 to 250,000 distinct CDR3 sequences, roughly 26% of them present only once. Sequencing was done on a sample of blood, either unsorted or a sorted T cell fraction (not recorded which). The chain joins TRBV20-1 to TRBJ2-3, with D uncertain. The sequence derives from a male donor with ankylosing spondylitis or in good health (not recorded which). The CDR3 loop reads CSAREPPDNTDTQYF. The CDR3 bases are TGCAGTGCTAGAGAACCCCCCGACAACACAGATACGCAGTATTTT.